Detailed here is one T cell receptor (beta chain). Its antigen is unidentified. Genomic DNA from each subset was divided evenly over several immunoSEQ plates. Clones were read by immunoSEQ multiplex PCR, and TCRdb kept only the in-frame ones, dropping some. The sample consists of millions of clones, around nine tenths of them appearing once. The junction had 3 bases not matched to a gene; V was cut back by 6 bases and J by 7 bases. CDR3 size: 13 residues. Germline values: CDR1 SNHLY, CDR2 FYNNEI. This sample stems from a study of shared clonotypes between healthy human individuals. Whole-study context: Researchers drew samples from a couple of women and a few men aged 18 to 49. Broader study findings: Naive subsets, compared against memory subsets, generally had larger estimated richness values.

Sequences were obtained from naive CD4+ T cells sorted from blood. Subset: CD45RA+ positively selected. V usage is TRBV2 and J usage is TRBJ2-2; 9 nucleotides align to TRBD2. The TCR comes from a man aged 18 to 35 in good health. CDR3 in DNA: TGTGCCAGCAGGGGACTAGCCGGCGGGGAGCTGTTTTTT. It codes for CASRGLAGGELFF.